The following is a T cell receptor beta chain sequence with its context. Antigen: not known. This specimen comes from a study of a mutant IDH1 vaccine in newly diagnosed glioma. The method was immunoSEQ multiplex PCR; TCRdb's version includes in-frame clones alone and lacks a portion of them. This sample carries fewer than 35,000 clones, roughly four fifths of them seen once, and the ten largest clones take about 30%. Time point defined: week 47, end of study. In the vaccine, a single dose held 300 ug of the mutant IDH1 20-mer peptide, along with topical imiquimod. V was cut by 5 bases and J by 3 bases, with 7 bases left in between. Germline assignment: CDR1 MDHEN and CDR2 SYDVKM. The CDR3 sequence is 13 residues long.

The sequenced sample was PBMCs, obtained from a glioma patient whose treatment included an IDH1 peptide vaccine. This sequence was found in a man aged 25-45 years with glioma. V gene TRBV28 combines with J gene TRBJ1-4; D ambiguous. This chain's CDR3 is CASSGEANEKLFF. The CDR3 bases are TGTGCCAGCAGTGGGGAGGCTAATGAAAAACTGTTTTTT.